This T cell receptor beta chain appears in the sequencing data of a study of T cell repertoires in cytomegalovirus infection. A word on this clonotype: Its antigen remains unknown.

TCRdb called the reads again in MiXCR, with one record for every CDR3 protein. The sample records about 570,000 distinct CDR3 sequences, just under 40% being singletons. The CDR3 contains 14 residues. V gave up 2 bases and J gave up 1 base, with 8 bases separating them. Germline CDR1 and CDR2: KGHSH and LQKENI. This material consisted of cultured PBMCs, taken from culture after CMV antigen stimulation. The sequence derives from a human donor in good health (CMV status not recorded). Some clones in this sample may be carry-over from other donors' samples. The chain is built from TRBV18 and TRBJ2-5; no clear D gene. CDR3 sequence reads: CASSPGQTQETQYF. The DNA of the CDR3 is TGTGCCAGCTCACCAGGTCAGACCCAAGAGACCCAGTACTTC.